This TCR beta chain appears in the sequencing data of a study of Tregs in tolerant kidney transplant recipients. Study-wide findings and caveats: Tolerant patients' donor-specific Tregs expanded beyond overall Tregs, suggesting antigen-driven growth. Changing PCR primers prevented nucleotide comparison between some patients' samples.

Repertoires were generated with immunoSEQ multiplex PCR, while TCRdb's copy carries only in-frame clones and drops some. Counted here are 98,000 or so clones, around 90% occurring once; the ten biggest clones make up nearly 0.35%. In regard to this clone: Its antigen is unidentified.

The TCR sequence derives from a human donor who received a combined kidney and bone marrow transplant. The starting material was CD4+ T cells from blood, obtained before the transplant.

The CDR3 DNA reads TGTGCCACCAGCAGGACAGGGGAGAACACCGGGGAGCTGTTTTTT. Translated: CATSRTGENTGELFF. The rearrangement links TRBV15 to TRBJ2-2; 8 bases fit TRBD1. The germline gives CDR1 LNHNV, CDR2 YYDKDF (reference sequence). The CDR3 extends over 15 amino acids. The J segment lost 1 base and the V segment lost 3 bases, leaving 1 base of the junction unmatched.